These 6 T cell receptor beta chains were all obtained from the same sample, sequenced in a study of blood T cell repertoires in COVID-19. TCRdb's table, derived via immunoSEQ multiplex PCR, lists solely in-frame clones and lacks some. The sample carries tens of thousands of clones, about 89% recorded once. Sample: peripheral blood. The receptors stem from a man in his sixties or seventies with active COVID-19.

The chain carries TRBV21-1 and TRBJ2-1; the table's D gene call, TRBD2, was not cross checked with the DNA. TRBV21-1 is labeled a pseudogene. The CDR3 contains 16 residues. The CDR3 DNA is TGTGCCAGCATCCGGGGGAAGAGGCGACCTCGCAATGAGCAGTTCTTC. Amino acid sequence: CASIRGKRRPRNEQFF.

CDR3 sequence reads: CASSQKLLAGRYNEQFF. The CDR3, as DNA: TGTGCCAGCAGCCAAAAACTACTAGCGGGAAGGTACAATGAGCAGTTCTTC. J is TRBJ2-1 and V is TRBV3-1 (or the pseudogene TRBV3-2), with 10 nucleotides matching TRBD2. Germline CDR1 reads LGHDT; CDR2 reads YNNKEL (reference sequence). This CDR3 has 17 amino acids. After removal of 2 bases from V and 4 bases from J, the junction contained 8 bases not matched to a gene.

The V call is TRBV6-6, the J call TRBJ1-5; D is undetermined. The V end was cut by 2 bases, the J end by 2 bases, with 7 bases between. This CDR3 spans 14 amino acids. From germline, CDR1 is MNHNY and CDR2 SVGAGI (reference sequence). CDR3 in DNA: TGTGCCAGCAGTTACATGGAGGGCAATCAGCCCCAGCATTTT. This sequence encodes CASSYMEGNQPQHF.

The CDR3: CASSLGRGGGELFF. DNA of the CDR3: TGTGCCAGCAGCTTAGGCAGGGGCGGCGGGGAGCTGTTTTTT. The chain recombines TRBV11-3 with TRBJ2-2; possible D gene TRBD1, 6 bases. V lost 1 base and J lost 7, with 10 bases in between. Germline lookup yields CDR1 SGHNT and CDR2 YENEEA. The CDR3 is made up of 14 amino acids.

CDR3 nucleotides: TGTGCCAGCTCACCGATTGACAGCCCTAGGGGTTATGGCTACACCTTC. The encoded protein is CASSPIDSPRGYGYTF. V usage is TRBV18 and J usage is TRBJ1-2, with D possibly matching TRBD1 (5 bases). This CDR3 comprises 16 residues. CDR1 is KGHSH and CDR2 is LQKENI in the germline V gene. Trimming stripped 3 bases from V and 5 bases from J, with 19 bases between.

The chain combines TRBV5-4 with TRBJ1-2; 8 bases match TRBD1. The CDR3 has 15 residues. Germline V lookup: CDR1 SGHNT, CDR2 YYREEE (reference sequence). J gave up 8 bases and V 7 bases, and 16 bases lay outside the gene matches. The CDR3 nucleotides read TGTGCCAGCGGGGACCGAACGGGCAGGGGGCACGGCTACACCTTC. Protein: CASGDRTGRGHGYTF. Using reference TRBV5-4 and TRBJ1-2 for the parts outside the CDR3, the full variable domain is ETGVTQSPTHLIKTRGQQVTLRCSSQSGHNTVSWYQQALGQGPQFIFQYYREEENGRGNFPPRFSGLQFPNYSSELNVNALELDDSALYLCASGDRTGRGHGYTFGSGTRLTVV.